What follows are 27 T cell receptor beta chains derived from one specimen sequenced in a study of shared clonotypes between healthy human individuals. Generated by immunoSEQ multiplex PCR, the TCRdb table keeps only in-frame clones and is missing some. The sample holds 2,500,000 or so clones, approximately 90% seen once. The sample consisted of naive CD4+ T cells from PBMCs. Noted subset: CD45RA+ positively selected. The source of these receptors is a man between 18 and 29 years old in good health. Some clones in this sample may be carry-over from other donors' samples.

The genes are TRBV28 and TRBJ2-7, with 12 bases matching TRBD1. With 5 bases clipped from V and 5 bases from J, the junction kept 7 bases outside the gene matches. From germline, CDR1 is MDHEN and CDR2 SYDVKM. The CDR3 contains 15 residues. The CDR3 loop reads CASSLSGTGGDEQYF. CDR3 DNA: TGTGCCAGCAGTCTTTCCGGGACAGGGGGCGACGAGCAGTACTTC.

This clone was seen once. The rearrangement joins TRBV11-2 to TRBJ2-7; TRBD2 might be the D (6 bases). The V end was cut by 4 bases, the J end by 0 bases, with 13 bases between. Looked up from germline, CDR1 is SGHAT and CDR2 is FQNNGV. The CDR3 contains 15 residues. The CDR3 DNA is TGTGCCAGCAGCTCCGTGGCGGGATACTCCTACGAGCAGTACTTC. This gives the protein CASSSVAGYSYEQYF.

This clone was detected only a few times. Other nucleotide sequences from this sample produce the same CDR3. The chain carries TRBV28 and TRBJ2-5; D unresolved. Germline CDR1 and CDR2: MDHEN and SYDVKM. The ends were cut back, 5 bases at V and 5 bases at J, with 3 bases in the middle. The length of the CDR3 is 10 residues. CDR3 protein: CASSKETQYF. The DNA of the CDR3 is TGTGCCAGCAGTAAGGAGACCCAGTACTTC.

The chain is built from TRBV7-3 and TRBJ2-3; D is unresolved. Germline V lookup: CDR1 SGHTA, CDR2 FQGTGA. The CDR3 is 15 amino acids. Trimming pared 3 bases from V and 1 base from J, leaving 11 bases between. The CDR3 loop reads CASSFVGPGTDTQYF. In DNA form, the CDR3 reads TGTGCCAGCAGCTTCGTCGGACCCGGCACAGATACGCAGTATTTT.

The rearrangement links TRBV4-3 to TRBJ2-1; a possible D gene is TRBD2 (5 bases). The CDR3 sequence is 15 residues long. Germline CDR1 reads LGHNA; CDR2 reads YSLEER. Trimming stripped 0 bases from V and 7 bases from J, with 13 bases between. The CDR3 spells CASSQDGGVQNEQFF. CDR3 DNA: TGCGCCAGCAGCCAAGATGGAGGAGTACAGAATGAGCAGTTCTTC.

This clone was counted once. This chain joins TRBV7-3 and TRBJ2-1; 10 positions match TRBD2. Germline V lookup: CDR1 SGHTA, CDR2 FQGTGA. The CDR3 contains 16 residues. Losses at the gene ends were 1 base for V and 6 bases for J; bases not matched to a gene: 6. The CDR3 loop reads CASSLRPSGRGNEQFF. The CDR3 bases are TGTGCCAGCAGCTTAAGGCCTAGCGGGAGAGGCAATGAGCAGTTCTTC.

The chain joins TRBV10-3 to TRBJ2-7; D possibly corresponds to TRBD1 (6 bases). CDR1 is ENHRY, CDR2 SYGVKD, per germline. V was clipped by 0 bases and J by 0 bases, with 9 bases between them. The CDR3 is 15 amino acids. CDR3 nucleotides: TGTGCCATCAGTGAGTCGGGGGCGGGCTCCTACGAGCAGTACTTC. It encodes CAISESGAGSYEQYF.

The chain links TRBV30 to TRBJ2-3; D not certain. This CDR3 is 11 amino acids long. The V and J ends lost 4 bases and 5 bases respectively, with 7 bases between them. Per germline, CDR1 GTSNPN and CDR2 SVGIG (reference sequence). CDR3 coding DNA: TGTGCCTGGACCTTGCGAGATACGCAGTATTTT. Residues: CAWTLRDTQYF. Using reference TRBV30 and TRBJ2-3 for the parts outside the CDR3, the full variable domain is SQTIHQWPATLVQPVGSPLSLECTVEGTSNPNLYWYRQAAGRGLQLLFYSVGIGQISSEVPQNLSASRPQDRQFILSSKKLLLSDSGFYLCAWTLRDTQYFGPGTRLTVL.

V and J are TRBV5-6 and TRBJ2-7; D gene uncertain. CDR1 is SGHDT and CDR2 is YYEEEE in the germline V gene. CDR3 length: 15 residues. V was clipped by 4 bases and J by 0 bases, with 14 bases between them. In DNA form, the CDR3 reads TGTGCCAGCAGCCAGTCTAACAGATCCTCCTACGAGCAGTACTTC. Translating gives CASSQSNRSSYEQYF.

About this clone itself: Additional DNA sequences in this sample encode the identical CDR3. The V call is TRBV20-1, the J call TRBJ2-5; D unresolved. The CDR3 loop spans 11 amino acids. Germline V lookup: CDR1 DFQATT, CDR2 SNEGSKA (reference sequence). V lost 2 bases to trimming and J lost 7 bases, with 8 bases between them. The CDR3 DNA reads as TGCAGTGCTAGAACTGATCCGACCCAGTACTTC. Translated: CSARTDPTQYF.

This sequence joins TRBV19 and TRBJ1-5; D possibly corresponds to TRBD1 (5 bases). Germline CDR1 reads LNHDA; CDR2 reads SQIVND (reference sequence). V dropped 5 bases and J dropped 9 bases, with 17 bases sitting between them. The CDR3 contains 14 residues. DNA for the CDR3: TGTGCCAGTAGTGGGGCGGGGCGACTCGGGCCCCAGCATTTT. Translating gives CASSGAGRLGPQHF.

The rearrangement uses TRBV27 and TRBJ2-7, with TRBD2 matching over 10 bases. Germline CDR1 and CDR2: MNHEY and SMNVEV (reference sequence). V was clipped by 3 bases and J by 5 bases; unmatched bases: 4. The CDR3 is 14 residues long. CDR3 sequence reads: CASSLVLAGDEQYF. The DNA of the CDR3 is TGTGCCAGCAGTTTGGTGCTAGCGGGAGACGAGCAGTACTTC.

The V and J genes are TRBV7-8 and TRBJ1-3; 7 nucleotides match TRBD1. With 5 bases clipped from V and 2 bases from J, the junction kept 6 bases outside the gene matches. CDR1 and CDR2 from the germline V gene are SGHVS and FQNEAQ. The CDR3 contains 15 residues. The CDR3 sequence: CASSRQGLTGNTIYF. The CDR3 bases are TGTGCCAGCAGCCGACAGGGACTGACTGGAAACACCATATATTTT.

The chain links TRBV5-5 to TRBJ2-7; D is unresolved. The CDR3 extends over 14 amino acids. V lost 0 bases to trimming and J lost 6 bases, with 13 bases between them. Germline V gene sequence: CDR1 SGHKS, CDR2 YYEKEE (reference sequence). The CDR3, as DNA: TGTGCCAGCAGCTTGGGGCCTCCTTTTTCCGAGCAGTACTTC. Translation: CASSLGPPFSEQYF.

The V and J genes are TRBV2 and TRBJ2-7; D is unclear. The CDR3 contains 13 residues. V lost 4 bases and J 6 bases, leaving 13 bases between the germline ends. CDR1 is SNHLY and CDR2 is FYNNEI in the germline V gene. This CDR3 is CASSVAPDLEQYF. The CDR3 nucleotides read TGTGCCAGCAGTGTTGCCCCGGACCTCGAGCAGTACTTC.

The chain carries TRBV7-3 and TRBJ2-1, with 7 bases fitting TRBD2. The V segment lost 4 bases and the J segment 0 bases; nucleotides outside the gene matches: 6. Germline V lookup: CDR1 SGHTA, CDR2 FQGTGA. The CDR3 runs to 16 residues. CDR3 DNA sequence: TGTGCCAGCAGCTCCCGTGGCGGGAGCTCCTACAATGAGCAGTTCTTC. This sequence encodes CASSSRGGSSYNEQFF.

The rearrangement joins TRBV15 to TRBJ1-2; D uncertain. Trimming left V 1 base short and J 3 bases short, with 9 bases between. The CDR3 is made up of 14 amino acids. Per the germline V gene, CDR1 is LNHNV and CDR2 is YYDKDF (reference sequence). In nucleotides, the CDR3 is TGTGCCACCAGCAGAGCCCCTAATGACTATGGCTACACCTTC. This translates into CATSRAPNDYGYTF.

The rearrangement joins TRBV11-3 to TRBJ2-2; D tentatively reads TRBD1 or TRBD2 (6 bases each). CDR1 is SGHNT and CDR2 is YENEEA in the germline V gene. This CDR3 region has 18 residues. Trimming stripped 0 bases from V and 3 bases from J, with 17 bases between. CDR3 nucleotides: TGTGCCAGCAGCTTAGAGTCTTTACAGGGAGGAGACACCGGGGAGCTGTTTTTT. It is translated as CASSLESLQGGDTGELFF.

The chain employs TRBV2 and TRBJ1-2; 10 bases align to TRBD1. V trimming: 10 bases; J trimming: 6 bases; junction bases outside the gene matches: 8. Germline CDR1 and CDR2: SNHLY and FYNNEI. This CDR3 has 13 amino acids. CDR3 DNA sequence: TGTGCCAAGGGGACAGGGGTGTTAAATGGCTACACCTTC. It yields the protein CAKGTGVLNGYTF. Filled out from reference TRBV2 and TRBJ1-2, the complete variable domain reads EPEVTQTPSHQVTQMGQEVILRCVPISNHLYFYWYRQILGQKVEFLVSFYNNEISEKSEIFDDQFSVERPDGSNFTLKIRSTKLEDSAMYFCAKGTGVLNGYTFGSGTRLTVV.

This chain connects TRBV5-6 to TRBJ2-2; D is perhaps TRBD1 (5 bases). CDR3 length: 16 amino acids. Germline V CDR1 and CDR2: SGHDT, YYEEEE. The V end was cut by 1 base, the J end by 5 bases, with 15 bases between. DNA of the CDR3: TGTGCCAGCAGCTTGATGGGCAGGGCTGGAACCGGGGAGCTGTTTTTT. Translated, it gives CASSLMGRAGTGELFF.

CDR3 protein: CASSSSGHLLSSQHF. The CDR3 bases are TGTGCCAGCAGCTCTTCCGGACACTTGCTGTCGTCCCAGCATTTT. The rearrangement uses TRBV11-3 and TRBJ1-5; weak D call: TRBD1 (5 bases). CDR1 SGHNT and CDR2 YENEEA come from the germline V gene. Trimming took 4 bases from V and 11 from J, leaving 21 bases between them. The length of the CDR3 is 15 residues.

The count of this clone is one. The J gene is TRBJ2-3, the V gene TRBV28, with D perhaps assigned TRBD1 or TRBD2 (5 bases each). The CDR3 runs to 17 residues. The V gene lost 1 base and the J gene lost 0 bases, with 14 bases spanning the gap. Germline CDR1 reads MDHEN; CDR2 reads SYDVKM. CDR3 in amino acids: CASSLSPGTVSTDTQYF. CDR3 sequence (DNA): TGTGCCAGCAGTTTATCTCCCGGGACGGTTAGCACAGATACGCAGTATTTT.

For this clone: Other DNA sequences in this specimen translate into the identical CDR3. J is TRBJ2-7 and V is TRBV12-5, with D uncertain. The CDR3 extends over 13 amino acids. CDR1 and CDR2 (germline): LGHNT, FRNRAP. Trimming left V 1 base short and J 3 bases short, with 7 bases between. The CDR3 protein is CASGLAGSYEQYF. CDR3 DNA: TGTGCTAGTGGTTTGGCAGGCAGCTACGAGCAGTACTTC.

The CDR3 protein is CASRTAGTNEKLFF. CDR3 in DNA: TGCGCCAGCCGGACGGCCGGGACCAATGAAAAACTGTTTTTT. The chain employs TRBV5-1 and TRBJ1-4; weak D call: TRBD1 (5 bases). V lost 7 bases and J lost 5, with 15 bases in between. The CDR3 loop spans 14 amino acids. The germline V gene encodes CDR1 SGHRS and CDR2 YFSETQ. The full variable domain, its missing parts supplied by reference TRBV5-1 and TRBJ1-4, is KAGVTQTPRYLIKTRGQQVTLSCSPISGHRSVSWYQQTPGQGLQFLFEYFSETQRNKGNFPGRFSGRQFSNSRSEMNVSTLELGDSALYLCASRTAGTNEKLFFGSGTQLSVL.

This clone was seen just once. The V call is TRBV27, the J call TRBJ1-2; 7 positions match TRBD1. Germline values: CDR1 MNHEY, CDR2 SMNVEV (reference sequence). CDR3 length: 14 amino acids. Losses at the gene ends were 4 bases for V and 8 bases for J; bases not matched to a gene: 10. CDR3 sequence (DNA): TGTGCCAGCAGTTCAATCGACAGGGTGGGGGGCTACACCTTC. It yields the protein CASSSIDRVGGYTF.

A note on this clone: One end of the junction fails to match germline, which may point to a read error. The rearrangement links TRBV5-1 to TRBJ1-3; the D is unclear. The germline CDR1 and CDR2 sequences are SGHRS and YFSETQ. The CDR3 length is 10 residues. The CDR3 DNA reads as TGCGCCAGCAGCTTGCGAAAATCGGATTTT. The encoded protein is CASSLRKSDF.

In its sample, this clone was seen once. The chain carries TRBV18 and TRBJ1-2; no firm D call. Trimming left V 6 bases short and J 0 bases short, with 11 bases between. Germline assignment: CDR1 KGHSH and CDR2 LQKENI. The CDR3 is made up of 14 amino acids. The CDR3 is CASSPPMPNYGYTF. CDR3 sequence (DNA): TGTGCCAGCTCCCCCCCCATGCCTAACTATGGCTACACCTTC.